The clone carrying this TCR beta chain was recorded a few times. The CDR3 is cut off 3 residues early in the read; its end comes from the germline J gene. The source of the sample is a study of T cell clonality in common variable immunodeficiency. Looked up from germline, CDR1 is DFQATT and CDR2 is SNEGSKA (reference sequence). The CDR3 is made up of 14 amino acids. CVID and control samples used equivalent genomic DNA input. Using immunoSEQ multiplex PCR, the repertoire was profiled, and TCRdb retains in-frame clones only, with some absent. This sample carries 40,000 to 45,000 clones and no singletons, and about 1.3% goes to the top ten.

The chain uses TRBV20-1 and TRBJ1-2, with D unresolved. The receptor was derived from a person aged 18 to 75 in good health. The sample was peripheral blood mononuclear cells. The CDR3: CSARKIAGDYDYTF. CDR3 DNA, as far as it was read: TGCAGTGCTAGAAAAATAGCGGGCGACTACGAC.